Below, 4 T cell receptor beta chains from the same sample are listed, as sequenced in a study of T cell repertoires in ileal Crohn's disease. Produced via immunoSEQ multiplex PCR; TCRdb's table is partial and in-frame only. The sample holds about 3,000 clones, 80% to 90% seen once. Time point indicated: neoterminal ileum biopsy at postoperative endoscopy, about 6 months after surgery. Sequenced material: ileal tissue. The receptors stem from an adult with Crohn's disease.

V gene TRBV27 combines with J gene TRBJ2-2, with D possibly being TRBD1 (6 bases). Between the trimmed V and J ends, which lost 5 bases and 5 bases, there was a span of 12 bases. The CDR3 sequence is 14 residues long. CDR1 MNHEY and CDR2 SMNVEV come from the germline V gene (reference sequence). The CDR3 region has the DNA TGTGCCAGCAGTCCACCAGGGGAAACCGGGGAGCTGTTTTTT. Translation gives CASSPPGETGELFF.

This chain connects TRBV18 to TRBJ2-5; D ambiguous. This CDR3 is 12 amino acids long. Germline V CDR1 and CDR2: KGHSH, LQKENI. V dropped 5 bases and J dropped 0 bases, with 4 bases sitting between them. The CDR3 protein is CASSSYQETQYF. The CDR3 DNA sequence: TGTGCCAGCTCATCGTACCAAGAGACCCAGTACTTC.

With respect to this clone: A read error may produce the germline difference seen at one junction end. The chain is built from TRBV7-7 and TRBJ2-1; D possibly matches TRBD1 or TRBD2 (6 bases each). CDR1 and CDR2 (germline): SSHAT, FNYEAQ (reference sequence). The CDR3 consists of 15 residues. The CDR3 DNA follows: TGTGCTAGCAGCTTAGTGGGGGGCCCCTACAATGAGCAGTTCTTC. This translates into CASSLVGGPYNEQFF. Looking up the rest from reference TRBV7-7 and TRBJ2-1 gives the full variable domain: GAGVSQSPRYKVTKRGQDVTLRCDPISSHATLYWYQQALGQGPEFLTYFNYEAQPDKSGLPSDRFSAERPEGSISTLTIQRTEQRDSAMYRCASSLVGGPYNEQFFGPGTRLTVL.

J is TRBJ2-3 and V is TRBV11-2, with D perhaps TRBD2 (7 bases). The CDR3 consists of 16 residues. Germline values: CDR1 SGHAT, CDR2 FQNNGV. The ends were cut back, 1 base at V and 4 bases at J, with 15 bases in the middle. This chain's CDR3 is CASSLVGGASADTQYF. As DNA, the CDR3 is TGTGCCAGCAGCTTAGTTGGGGGGGCGTCCGCAGATACGCAGTATTTT.